One TCR beta chain is described in this entry. These data are taken from a study of blood T cell repertoires in COVID-19. Study in general: The United States, Italy and Spain supplied acute and convalescent COVID-19 samples. T cells, B-cell-depleted T cells, or PBMCs provided the cDNA or gDNA that served as material.

Per the original methods: Amplified reference gene primers provided the basis for estimating nucleated cell counts. The repertoire was sequenced with immunoSEQ multiplex PCR; TCRdb's copy has only in-frame clones and lacks some. The DNA was the basis for D and trimming; V, J and clone size are from that table. Of some 250,000 clones in the sample, about four fifths are singletons; the top ten hold approximately 4.8%. Germline V gene data show CDR1 as SGHTA and CDR2 as FQGNSA. The length of the CDR3 is 17 residues. V gave up 2 bases and J gave up 2 bases; unmatched junction bases: 12. The V and J genes are TRBV7-2 and TRBJ2-7, with 7 bases aligning to TRBD2. Sample: peripheral blood. The receptor was isolated from a man in his fifties with active or convalescent COVID-19. The CDR3 DNA is TGTGCCAGCAGCTTAATCTCCGGGACTACTACTCCCTACGAGCAGTACTTC. Translated, it gives CASSLISGTTTPYEQYF. Complete variable domain (other parts from reference TRBV7-2 and TRBJ2-7): GAGVSQSPSNKVTEKGKDVELRCDPISGHTALYWYRQSLGQGLEFLIYFQGNSAPDKSGLPSDRFSAERTGGSVSTLTIQRTQQEDSAVYLCASSLISGTTTPYEQYFGPGTRLTVT.